Below, 18 T cell receptor beta chains from the same sample are listed, as sequenced in a study of blood T cell repertoires in COVID-19. Generated by immunoSEQ multiplex PCR, the TCRdb table keeps only in-frame clones and is missing some. The table shows 150,000 or so clones, with approximately 85% occurring only once. Source material: peripheral blood. All receptors derive from a man aged 60 to 75 with COVID-19, enrolled during active disease.

The CDR3 DNA is TGTGCTAGTGGTCTAGCTCCAGCTAACTATGGCTACACCTTC. It encodes CASGLAPANYGYTF. This chain joins TRBV12-5 and TRBJ1-2; D gene unclear. The V and J ends lost 5 bases and 0 bases respectively, with 10 bases between them. This CDR3 is 14 amino acids long. Germline CDR1 reads LGHNT; CDR2 reads FRNRAP.

This rearrangement joins TRBV21-1 to TRBJ1-1; the D call of TRBD1 is as the table states it, not checked on the DNA. TRBV21-1 is noted as a pseudogene. The CDR3 extends over 19 amino acids. The DNA of the CDR3 is TGTGCCAGCAGCAAAGCAGACCCGGGACAGATCCAACTGAACACTGAAGCTTTCTTT. Translation gives CASSKADPGQIQLNTEAFF.

The chain uses TRBV4-2 and TRBJ1-4; D gene uncertain. V dropped 4 bases and J dropped 6 bases, with 21 bases sitting between them. Per germline, CDR1 LGHNA and CDR2 YNFKEQ. There are 17 residues in the CDR3. The DNA of the CDR3 is TGTGCCAGCAGCCGAGACCACTTGGCAGGTCTTTATGAAAAACTGTTTTTT. Translation: CASSRDHLAGLYEKLFF.

This clone has only one observation. This chain links TRBV5-8 with TRBJ2-1; 12 bases line up with TRBD1. Losses at the gene ends were 4 bases for V and 4 bases for J; bases not matched to a gene: 3. The CDR3 spans 15 residues. The V gene's germline CDR1 is SGHTS and CDR2 YDEGEE. DNA of the CDR3: TGTGCCAGCAGCGGGACAGGGGGCGCATACAATGAGCAGTTCTTC. Translation gives CASSGTGGAYNEQFF. The whole variable domain, remainder taken from reference TRBV5-8 and TRBJ2-1, is EAGVTQSPTHLIKTRGQQATLRCSPISGHTSVYWYQQALGLGLQFLLWYDEGEERNRGNFPPRFSGRQFPNYSSELNVNALELEDSALYLCASSGTGGAYNEQFFGPGTRLTVL.

The rearrangement uses TRBV6-5 and TRBJ1-6, with 8 bases fitting TRBD1. The CDR3 has 13 amino acids. The germline V gene has CDR1 MNHEY and CDR2 SVGAGI. V was clipped by 6 bases and J by 9 bases; unmatched bases: 4. The CDR3 DNA is TGTGCCAGCAGAACGGACAGGGCTTCACCCCTCCACTTT. This gives the protein CASRTDRASPLHF.

In its sample, this clone was seen a few times. This sequence joins TRBV30 and TRBJ2-2; 7 nucleotides agree with TRBD1. V was clipped by 5 bases and J by 5 bases; unmatched bases: 8. CDR1 is GTSNPN, CDR2 SVGIG, per germline (reference sequence). The CDR3 runs 14 residues. The CDR3 DNA reads as TGTGCCTGGGGACAGGACACTCGGACCGGGGAGCTGTTTTTT. Protein product: CAWGQDTRTGELFF.

V usage is TRBV10-1 and J usage is TRBJ1-2, with D maybe TRBD1 (6 bases). The CDR3 covers 16 residues. Deletions cut 6 bases from V and 3 bases from J, with 20 bases between. Germline assignment: CDR1 WNHNN and CDR2 SYGVQD (reference sequence). CDR3 protein: CASRRGGQAWDYGYTF. DNA of the CDR3: TGCGCCAGCAGGCGGGGGGGGCAGGCGTGGGACTATGGCTACACCTTC.

V usage is TRBV4-2 and J usage is TRBJ1-4; D is undetermined. Trimming cost V 4 bases and J 0 bases, with 6 bases left between them. Germline V gene lookup returns CDR1 LGHNA and CDR2 YNFKEQ. This CDR3 has 14 residues. The CDR3 DNA is TGTGCCAGCAGCCGCCGGGCAACTAATGAAAAACTGTTTTTT. Its translation: CASSRRATNEKLFF.

As regards this clone: The sample contains more than one DNA sequence encoding this CDR3. V usage is TRBV4-3 and J usage is TRBJ2-3; the match to TRBD1 covers 7 bases. Per the germline V gene, CDR1 is LGHNA and CDR2 is YSLEER. V dropped 3 bases and J dropped 0; count of bases not matched to a gene: 0. This CDR3 comprises 14 residues. In DNA form, the CDR3 reads TGCGCCAGCAGCCAGGACAGGAGCACAGATACGCAGTATTTT. Translating gives CASSQDRSTDTQYF.

The chain couples TRBV28 to TRBJ2-7; 7 positions match TRBD1. After removal of 8 bases from V and 6 bases from J, the junction contained 13 bases not matched to a gene. CDR3 size: 14 residues. Germline V gives CDR1 MDHEN, CDR2 SYDVKM. CDR3 loop: CASSSGQSPFEQYF. The CDR3 DNA sequence: TGTGCCAGCTCGTCGGGACAGAGCCCCTTCGAGCAGTACTTC.

V is TRBV7-2 and J is TRBJ1-5; D call uncertain. CDR1 and CDR2 (germline): SGHTA, FQGNSA. The length of the CDR3 is 15 residues. The germline V and J ends were trimmed by 1 base and 0 bases, with 7 bases remaining between them. The CDR3 region has the DNA TGTGCCAGCAGCTTAGAACAGTATAGCAATCAGCCCCAGCATTTT. Its protein product is CASSLEQYSNQPQHF.

The J gene is TRBJ2-3, the V gene TRBV19; 9 bases agree with TRBD2. Germline V gene sequence: CDR1 LNHDA, CDR2 SQIVND (reference sequence). V lost 1 base, J lost 1 base, and 0 bases stayed unmatched. The CDR3 is 15 amino acids. The DNA for the CDR3 is TGTGCCAGTAGTATAGGACTAGCGGGCACAGATACGCAGTATTTT. Its protein is CASSIGLAGTDTQYF.

A single count supports this clone. CDR3 coding DNA: TGTGCCAGCAGCCAGGGCCGGACTAGCCCCTACGCTGAGCAGTTCTTC. This codes for CASSQGRTSPYAEQFF. V usage is TRBV14 and J usage is TRBJ2-1, with TRBD2 matching over 8 bases. This CDR3 is 16 amino acids long. CDR1 is SGHDN and CDR2 is FVKESK in the germline V gene. J gave up 9 bases and V 3 bases, and 13 bases lay outside the gene matches.

The chain is built from TRBV5-1 and TRBJ1-1; D may be TRBD1 (6 bases). Germline V gene sequence: CDR1 SGHRS, CDR2 YFSETQ. V gave up 5 bases and J gave up 6 bases, with 20 bases separating them. The CDR3 is 15 residues long. The CDR3 DNA sequence: TGCGCCAGCAGTTACACAGGGAGAGTGGGGCCTGAAGCTTTCTTT. Amino acid sequence: CASSYTGRVGPEAFF. Together with reference TRBV5-1 and TRBJ1-1, the CDR3 gives the full variable domain: KAGVTQTPRYLIKTRGQQVTLSCSPISGHRSVSWYQQTPGQGLQFLFEYFSETQRNKGNFPGRFSGRQFSNSRSEMNVSTLELGDSALYLCASSYTGRVGPEAFFGQGTRLTVV.

The chain uses TRBV5-5 and TRBJ2-1; D possibly corresponds to TRBD1 (5 bases). V lost 4 bases and J 11 bases, leaving 22 bases between the germline ends. From germline, CDR1 is SGHKS and CDR2 YYEKEE (reference sequence). The CDR3 spans 15 residues. In DNA form, the CDR3 reads TGTGCCAGCAGCCCCAGCGTGACTCAGGGTGATAAGCAGTTCTTC. The encoded protein is CASSPSVTQGDKQFF.

In its sample, this clone was seen a few times. The chain carries TRBV5-1 and TRBJ1-1; D call uncertain. The CDR3 consists of 14 residues. Per germline, CDR1 SGHRS and CDR2 YFSETQ. V lost 0 bases and J lost 8, with 14 bases in between. The CDR3 region is CASSLGQWTGEAFF. The CDR3 DNA follows: TGCGCCAGCAGCTTGGGACAATGGACGGGAGAAGCTTTCTTT.

V usage is TRBV5-4 and J usage is TRBJ2-5; D is perhaps TRBD1 (6 bases). The ends were cut back, 1 base at V and 0 bases at J, with 7 bases in the middle. The CDR3 is made up of 14 amino acids. Germline V lookup: CDR1 SGHNT, CDR2 YYREEE (reference sequence). CDR3 sequence (DNA): TGTGCCAGCAGCTTGAGGGGGTACCAAGAGACCCAGTACTTC. The encoded protein is CASSLRGYQETQYF.

V usage is TRBV4-3 and J usage is TRBJ1-3; 10 bases agree with TRBD1. The trim removed 1 base at V and 8 bases at J, leaving 8 bases unmatched. There are 16 residues in the CDR3. The germline V gene has CDR1 LGHNA and CDR2 YSLEER. The CDR3 region is CASSQGWTGGMDTIYF. CDR3 bases: TGCGCCAGCAGCCAAGGGTGGACAGGGGGGATGGACACCATATATTTT.